The source of this T cell receptor beta chain is a study of cytomegalovirus exposure and HLA in healthy donors. Germline loops: CDR1 MNHEY, CDR2 SMNVEV (reference sequence). CDR3 length equals 14 residues. V trimming: 1 base; J trimming: 4 bases; junction bases outside the gene matches: 3. This clone turned up a few times. PCR primers comprised 60 Vbeta and 13 Jbeta primers. The table came from immunoSEQ multiplex PCR; TCRdb's copy has only in-frame clones and leaves some out. The sample holds roughly 170,000 clones; around 79% are singletons and the top ten take around 2.4%. The clonotype comes from a female donor in good health and CMV-seronegative. The gene calls are TRBV27 and TRBJ1-2; 7 bases fit TRBD1. Sequenced: PBMCs. For the CDR3, the DNA is TGTGCCAGCAGTTTATATAACAGGGGCTATGGCTACACCTTC. It translates to CASSLYNRGYGYTF.